This passage covers 5 T cell receptor beta chains from one sample sequenced in a study of cytomegalovirus exposure and HLA in healthy donors (dated by TCRdb to 2017 to 2019). The method behind the library was the immunoSEQ multiplex PCR assay. The immuneACCESS repertoire file appears here via TCRdb, limited to in-frame rearrangements. These files lack a portion of the clones; in checked studies, under half of the deficit traces to unresolved V genes, and the cause of the others is not known. The sample has under 250,000 clones on record, 87% of them singletons. Clones ranked in the top ten supply about 2% of the sample. What was sequenced was PBMCs. The receptors come from a young woman in good health and CMV-seropositive.

The rearrangement uses TRBV27 and TRBJ1-5; D may be TRBD1 (6 bases). CDR1 and CDR2 from the germline V gene are MNHEY and SMNVEV (reference sequence). V was shortened by 0 bases and J by 5 bases, with 11 bases between the two germline ends. The CDR3 has 15 residues. The CDR3 nucleotides read TGTGCCAGCAGTTTATCAGGTGGACAGCATCAGCCCCAGCATTTT. This sequence encodes CASSLSGGQHQPQHF.

This chain joins TRBV28 and TRBJ2-5, with TRBD2 matching over 7 bases. The CDR3 is made up of 17 amino acids. Germline V gene data show CDR1 as MDHEN and CDR2 as SYDVKM. Germline trimming cut 6 bases from V and 5 bases from J; bases unmatched to any gene: 18. In nucleotides, the CDR3 is TGTGCCAGCAGCTTGCCGTCGCAAGGGGAGGGCAGGGAGACCCAGTACTTC. Amino acids: CASSLPSQGEGRETQYF.

The rearrangement links TRBV5-1 to TRBJ2-2; D perhaps matches TRBD1 (6 bases). Germline-derived CDR1 and CDR2 are SGHRS and YFSETQ. The V end lost 5 bases, the J end lost 2 bases, and 13 bases lay between the germline ends. The CDR3 contains 15 residues. This CDR3 is CASRPTGTNTGELFF. The CDR3 coding sequence is TGCGCCAGCAGACCGACCGGGACAAACACCGGGGAGCTGTTTTTT. The full variable domain, with the rest looked up from reference TRBV5-1 and TRBJ2-2, is KAGVTQTPRYLIKTRGQQVTLSCSPISGHRSVSWYQQTPGQGLQFLFEYFSETQRNKGNFPGRFSGRQFSNSRSEMNVSTLELGDSALYLCASRPTGTNTGELFFGEGSRLTVL.

The chain has TRBV27 and TRBJ2-1; 7 bases fit TRBD2. With 3 bases clipped from V and 5 bases from J, the junction kept 7 bases outside the gene matches. The germline gives CDR1 MNHEY, CDR2 SMNVEV (reference sequence). The CDR3 consists of 15 residues. The DNA for the CDR3 is TGTGCCAGCAGTTTCGTGGGGGGGGAAAACAATGAGCAGTTCTTC. Translated, it gives CASSFVGGENNEQFF.

This clone was counted a few times. The chain employs TRBV5-4 and TRBJ1-1, with D perhaps TRBD1 (6 bases). This CDR3 region has 15 residues. Looked up from germline, CDR1 is SGHNT and CDR2 is YYREEE (reference sequence). Between the trimmed V and J ends, which lost 0 bases and 0 bases, there was a span of 9 bases. The CDR3 bases are TGTGCCAGCAGCTTGGCCACAGGGCTGAACACTGAAGCTTTCTTT. The encoded protein is CASSLATGLNTEAFF.